This TCR beta chain was captured in a study of Tregs in tolerant kidney transplant recipients. Study-level results: The small number of patients limits these findings pending further validation. No direct test of biological reproducibility was done here.

Points on this clone: The antigen is undetermined.

TCRdb keeps only in-frame clones here, not all; method: immunoSEQ multiplex PCR. The sample yields over 50,000 clones, over 75% seen once. The receptor's source is a human donor who received a combined kidney and bone marrow transplant. The sample consisted of Tregs from blood, taken before the transplant.

The CDR3 here is CASSLVLASGRETQYF. The CDR3 nucleotides are TGCGCCAGCAGCTTGGTCCTCGCTAGCGGCCGAGAGACCCAGTACTTC. This sequence joins TRBV5-1 and TRBJ2-5, with TRBD2 matching over 7 bases. Germline V CDR1 and CDR2: SGHRS, YFSETQ. V shed 0 bases, J shed 4 bases, and the junction held 9 bases outside the gene matches. The CDR3 totals 16 residues.